These 10 T cell receptor beta chains were all obtained from the same sample, sequenced in a study of T cell repertoires in cytomegalovirus infection (dated by TCRdb to the late 2010s). TCRdb names Illumina HiSeq 1500 as the instrument used. TCRdb handled the public reads itself, with Q25 trimming in fastp and clone calling in MiXCR, and kept productive beta chains. Rows matching on CDR3 protein sequence are summarized as one entry with the most common DNA and genes. Here the sample has 200,000 to 300,000 distinct CDR3 sequences; over 9% occur a single time. The ten top clones hold 1.5% to 2% of the sample. Sequencing input: PBMCs. The receptors stem from a human donor in good health (CMV status not recorded). Some clones in this sample may be carry-over from other donors' samples.

The sample holds a few counts of this clonotype. The rearrangement uses TRBV5-1 and TRBJ2-5; TRBD1 or TRBD2 may be the D gene (6 bases each). V gave up 3 bases and J gave up 1 base, with 16 bases separating them. Germline CDR1 and CDR2: SGHRS and YFSETQ. CDR3 length: 16 residues. CDR3 amino acids: CASSWGGQTFQETQYF. The CDR3 nucleotides are TGCGCCAGCAGCTGGGGAGGACAGACCTTCCAAGAGACCCAGTACTTC.

This clonotype was seen repeatedly, ten times or more. The chain uses TRBV7-2 and TRBJ2-3; the match to TRBD2 covers 10 bases. CDR3 length equals 16 residues. J gave up 7 bases and V 4 bases, and 11 bases lay outside the gene matches. CDR1 is SGHTA and CDR2 is FQGNSA in the germline V gene. The CDR3 loop is CASSSPASGSRHTQYF. The CDR3 DNA sequence: TGTGCCAGCAGCTCGCCAGCTAGCGGGAGTAGACATACGCAGTATTTT.

This clonotype was seen many times. This rearrangement joins TRBV7-2 to TRBJ2-5; 9 bases are a match to TRBD2. CDR1 and CDR2 from the germline V gene are SGHTA and FQGNSA. This CDR3 contains 14 residues. The J segment lost 4 bases and the V segment lost 5 bases, leaving 5 bases of the junction unmatched. The CDR3 bases are TGTGCCAGCAGCCTATCGACTAGCGGAGAGACCCAGTACTTC. Amino acid sequence: CASSLSTSGETQYF.

The rearrangement uses TRBV19 and TRBJ2-3; D gene unclear. The CDR3 runs to 13 residues. CDR1 and CDR2 from the germline V gene are LNHDA and SQIVND (reference sequence). Trimming stripped 5 bases from V and 4 bases from J, with 10 bases between. Here the CDR3 reads CASSDDRADTQYF. In DNA form, the CDR3 reads TGTGCCAGTAGTGATGACCGGGCAGATACGCAGTATTTT.

CDR3 in amino acids: CASSFKGDQPQHF. The CDR3 nucleotides are TGTGCCAGCAGCTTCAAAGGGGATCAGCCCCAGCATTTT. The rearrangement links TRBV7-2 to TRBJ1-5, with D tentatively TRBD1 (5 bases). Germline V gene sequence: CDR1 SGHTA, CDR2 FQGNSA. The CDR3 spans 13 residues. The V end was cut by 3 bases, the J end by 5 bases, with 8 bases between.

This clonotype was detected ten times or more. The chain couples TRBV7-9 to TRBJ2-7; weak D call: TRBD2 (5 bases). Trimming stripped 1 base from V and 6 bases from J, with 7 bases between. This CDR3 comprises 12 residues. CDR1 SEHNR and CDR2 FQNEAQ come from the germline V gene (reference sequence). For the CDR3, the DNA is TGTGCCAGCAGCTTAGTTGCGGGCGAGCAGTACTTC. Its translation is CASSLVAGEQYF.

In its sample, this clonotype was seen a few times. V and J are TRBV20-1 and TRBJ1-2; D not certain. V lost 2 bases, J lost 0 bases, and 4 bases lay in between. The CDR3 contains 12 residues. Germline V gene data show CDR1 as DFQATT and CDR2 as SNEGSKA (reference sequence). CDR3 sequence reads: CSARPANYGYTF. The CDR3 coding sequence is TGCAGTGCTAGACCCGCTAACTATGGCTACACCTTC.

This clonotype was detected a few times. V and J are TRBV5-1 and TRBJ1-1, with D unresolved. V dropped 4 bases and J dropped 1 base, with 8 bases sitting between them. Per germline, CDR1 SGHRS and CDR2 YFSETQ. There are 13 residues in the CDR3. CDR3 loop: CASSAAPNTEAFF. DNA for the CDR3: TGCGCCAGCAGCGCGGCCCCGAACACTGAAGCTTTCTTT.

This clonotype has at least ten counts. The chain combines TRBV7-2 with TRBJ2-1; 12 nucleotides align to TRBD2. Germline trimming cut 4 bases from V and 4 bases from J; bases unmatched to any gene: 5. CDR1 is SGHTA and CDR2 is FQGNSA in the germline V gene. The CDR3 runs to 16 residues. The CDR3 sequence is CASSSRTSGTYNEQFF. CDR3 sequence (DNA): TGTGCCAGCAGCTCCCGGACTAGCGGGACTTACAATGAGCAGTTCTTC.

This clonotype was observed many times. The chain couples TRBV28 to TRBJ1-3; D not resolved. V lost 10 bases and J lost 0, with 16 bases in between. Germline CDR1 and CDR2: MDHEN and SYDVKM. CDR3 length: 15 amino acids. CDR3 amino acids: CATFGRSFSGNTIYF. The CDR3 bases are TGTGCCACCTTTGGGCGTTCTTTCTCTGGAAACACCATATATTTT. Complete variable domain (other parts from reference TRBV28 and TRBJ1-3): DVKVTQSSRYLVKRTGEKVFLECVQDMDHENMFWYRQDPGLGLRLIYFSYDVKMKEKGDIPEGYSVSREKKERFSLILESASTNQTSMYLCATFGRSFSGNTIYFGEGSWLTVV.